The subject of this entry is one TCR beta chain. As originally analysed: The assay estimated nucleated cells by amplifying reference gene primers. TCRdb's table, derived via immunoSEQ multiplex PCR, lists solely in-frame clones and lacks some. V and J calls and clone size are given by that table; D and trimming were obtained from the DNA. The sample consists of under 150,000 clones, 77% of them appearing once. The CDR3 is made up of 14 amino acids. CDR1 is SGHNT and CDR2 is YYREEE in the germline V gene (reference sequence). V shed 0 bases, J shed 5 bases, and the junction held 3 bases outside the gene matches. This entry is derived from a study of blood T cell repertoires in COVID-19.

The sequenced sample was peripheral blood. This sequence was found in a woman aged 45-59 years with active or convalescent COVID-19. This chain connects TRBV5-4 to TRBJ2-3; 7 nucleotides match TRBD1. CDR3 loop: CASSLDRGRDTQYF. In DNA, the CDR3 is TGTGCCAGCAGCTTGGATAGGGGGCGAGATACGCAGTATTTT.